This is a list of T cell receptor beta chains from one sample in a study of blood T cell repertoires in COVID-19. Sequenced by immunoSEQ multiplex PCR; TCRdb stores in-frame clones only, minus some. The sample includes roughly 230,000 clones, more than 70% seen only once; the top ten take about 9%. Sequenced sample: peripheral blood. The receptors were sampled from a middle-aged man with active or convalescent COVID-19. CDR3s include the opening cysteine and the closing phenylalanine or tryptophan. Each record gives: J gene, D gene, V gene, clone size, CDR3 protein, CDR3 DNA. A D gene is named only where the DNA matches it firmly. Clone size is given for some rows only: seen once, a few or many times, or a class if the clone is expanded.

>TRBJ2-2|NA|TRBV7-2|once
CASSRRQDHTGELFF
TGTGCCAGCAGTCGGAGACAGGACCACACCGGGGAGCTGTTTTTT
>TRBJ1-2|TRBD1|TRBV4-3|NA
CASSKGTAGEGYTF
TGCGCCAGCAGTAAGGGGACAGCAGGGGAGGGCTACACCTTC
>TRBJ1-1|TRBD1|TRBV30|NA
CASGDRGRNTEAFF
TGTGCCTCCGGGGACAGGGGGCGGAACACTGAAGCTTTCTTT
>TRBJ2-1|NA|TRBV12-3/TRBV12-4|once
CASSLTLTSAQFF
TGTGCCAGCAGTTTAACACTGACTAGTGCACAGTTCTTC
>TRBJ2-3|NA|TRBV5-1|NA
CASREETDTQYF
TGCGCCAGCAGAGAGGAAACAGATACGCAGTATTTT
>TRBJ1-5|NA|TRBV27|NA
CASSLTPNQPQHF
TGTGCCAGCAGTCTAACGCCCAATCAGCCCCAGCATTTT
>TRBJ1-2|NA|TRBV6-5|NA
CASRGSAPIYGYTF
TGTGCCAGCAGGGGGAGTGCACCTATCTATGGCTACACCTTC
>TRBJ1-1|TRBD1|TRBV7-3|NA
CASSTQGAAGTEAFF
TGTGCCAGCAGCACTCAGGGGGCTGCCGGAACTGAAGCTTTCTTT
>TRBJ2-1|TRBD1|TRBV12-3/TRBV12-4|NA
CASRPTGIDEQFF
TGTGCCAGCAGGCCGACAGGGATCGATGAGCAGTTCTTC
>TRBJ1-5|NA|TRBV5-6|NA
CASSSRTGNQPQHF
TGTGCCAGCAGCTCCAGGACAGGCAATCAGCCCCAGCATTTT
>TRBJ2-7|TRBD1|TRBV28|NA
CASNSQGPDEQYF
TGTGCCAGCAACTCACAGGGGCCCGACGAGCAGTACTTC
>TRBJ2-2|TRBD2|TRBV10-3|NA
CAISESPGGSNTGELFF
TGTGCCATCAGTGAGTCGCCGGGCGGGAGCAACACCGGGGAGCTGTTTTTT
>TRBJ2-2|NA|TRBV30|NA
CAWTRRGLTSGELFF
TGTGCCTGGACCCGGCGGGGGCTTACGTCCGGGGAGCTGTTTTTT
>TRBJ2-2|NA|TRBV11-3|NA
CASSLVGGGTGELFF
TGTGCCAGCAGCTTAGTCGGGGGAGGAACCGGGGAGCTGTTTTTT
>TRBJ1-1|NA|TRBV7-2|NA
CASSRTPVNTEAFF
TGTGCCAGCAGCAGAACTCCGGTGAACACTGAAGCTTTCTTT
>TRBJ2-3|NA|TRBV9|NA
CASSAKAYDTQYF
TGTGCCAGCAGCGCCAAAGCGTACGATACGCAGTATTTT
>TRBJ1-6|NA|TRBV3-1/TRBV3-2|NA
CASSQDFRPLHF
TGTGCCAGCAGCCAAGATTTTCGTCCCCTCCACTTT
>TRBJ1-2|NA|TRBV29-1|NA
CSVVRGGGYTF
TGCAGCGTTGTAAGAGGGGGAGGCTACACCTTC
>TRBJ1-1|TRBD1|TRBV19|NA
CASSIDQGVRTEAFF
TGTGCCAGTAGTATAGATCAGGGGGTCAGAACTGAAGCTTTCTTT
>TRBJ1-2|TRBD1|TRBV5-1|NA
CASSLGQGAYYGYTF
TGCGCCAGCAGCTTGGGGCAGGGGGCGTACTATGGCTACACCTTC
>TRBJ1-3|NA|TRBV11-3|NA
CASSLDLLPHSGNTIYF
TGTGCCAGCAGCTTAGATTTACTCCCCCACTCTGGAAACACCATATATTTT
>TRBJ1-1|NA|TRBV13|NA
CASSLVGGLGTEAFF
TGTGCCAGCAGCTTAGTGGGGGGGCTCGGAACTGAAGCTTTCTTT
>TRBJ1-5|NA|TRBV30|NA
CAWSVGSGSNQPQHF
TGTGCCTGGAGTGTGGGGTCGGGAAGCAATCAGCCCCAGCATTTT
>TRBJ1-6|NA|TRBV29-1|NA
CSVPMADNSPLHF
TGCAGCGTTCCGATGGCCGATAATTCACCCCTCCACTTT
>TRBJ2-7|TRBD1|TRBV7-9|once
CASSRGSGTVAYEQYF
TGTGCCAGCAGCCGTGGGTCCGGGACAGTCGCCTACGAGCAGTACTTC
>TRBJ2-3|TRBD1|TRBV19|NA
CASSNPGQGSPDTQYF
TGTGCCAGTAGTAACCCGGGACAGGGGTCGCCAGATACGCAGTATTTT
>TRBJ1-1|NA|TRBV4-1|NA
CASSGRTRGTEAFF
TGCGCCAGCAGCGGGCGAACCAGGGGAACTGAAGCTTTCTTT
>TRBJ2-7|TRBD2|TRBV18|NA
CASSPVGTTEYEQYF
TGTGCCAGCTCACCGGTCGGGACTACAGAATACGAGCAGTACTTC
>TRBJ2-4|TRBD2|TRBV14|NA
CASSSLAGGNIQYF
TGTGCCAGCAGCTCACTAGCGGGAGGGAACATTCAGTACTTC
>TRBJ2-3|TRBD1|TRBV24-1|NA
CATNLRQGTDTQYF
TGTGCCACCAACCTACGACAGGGGACAGATACGCAGTATTTT
>TRBJ2-5|TRBD1|TRBV4-1|NA
CASSQEITGVGPQYF
TGCGCCAGCAGCCAAGAAATTACAGGGGTAGGTCCCCAGTACTTC
>TRBJ2-1|NA|TRBV5-4|NA
CASSLEQTRNEQFF
TGTGCCAGCAGCTTGGAACAGACTAGAAATGAGCAGTTCTTC
>TRBJ1-6|NA|TRBV28|NA
CASSRNSPLHF
TGTGCCAGCAGCCGTAATTCACCCCTCCACTTT
>TRBJ1-5|NA|TRBV10-3|NA
CAIRQGTNQPQHF
TGTGCCATCAGACAGGGTACCAATCAGCCCCAGCATTTT
>TRBJ2-1|TRBD2|TRBV6-4|NA
CASSEQAGGYNEQFF
TGTGCCAGCAGTGAACAAGCGGGGGGTTACAATGAGCAGTTCTTC
>TRBJ1-4|TRBD1|TRBV5-6|NA
CASSLKTGVGNEKLFF
TGTGCCAGCAGCTTGAAAACAGGGGTGGGTAATGAAAAACTGTTTTTT
>TRBJ2-7|NA|TRBV7-8|NA
CASSLAFSGLYEQYF
TGTGCCAGCAGCTTAGCCTTCTCGGGTCTCTACGAGCAGTACTTC
>TRBJ2-2|NA|TRBV3-1/TRBV3-2|NA
CASSRQTNTGELFF
TGTGCCAGCAGCCGACAGACGAACACCGGGGAGCTGTTTTTT
>TRBJ1-5|NA|TRBV19|NA
CASSLTGRAQHF
TGTGCCAGTAGTTTAACAGGGAGAGCCCAGCATTTT
>TRBJ2-7|TRBD1|TRBV11-3|NA
CASSLGPGQGKYEQYF
TGTGCCAGCAGCTTAGGCCCAGGACAGGGTAAATACGAGCAGTACTTC
>TRBJ1-2|TRBD1|TRBV6-5|NA
CASSTTGGAVGGYTF
TGTGCCAGCAGTACCACAGGGGGCGCGGTTGGTGGCTACACCTTC
>TRBJ2-7|NA|TRBV3-1/TRBV3-2|NA
CASSQLTGYEQYF
TGTGCCAGCAGCCAACTAACAGGTTACGAGCAGTACTTC
>TRBJ1-5|TRBD1|TRBV19|few
CASKYGTGEGSNQPQHF
TGTGCCAGTAAATACGGGACAGGGGAGGGCAGCAATCAGCCCCAGCATTTT
>TRBJ2-7|TRBD2|TRBV2|few
CASSELVAGDEQYF
TGTGCCAGCAGTGAATTGGTAGCGGGAGATGAGCAGTACTTC
>TRBJ1-2|NA|TRBV3-1/TRBV3-2|NA
CASSQEALNQNYGYTF
TGTGCCAGCAGCCAAGAGGCACTAAACCAGAACTATGGCTACACCTTC